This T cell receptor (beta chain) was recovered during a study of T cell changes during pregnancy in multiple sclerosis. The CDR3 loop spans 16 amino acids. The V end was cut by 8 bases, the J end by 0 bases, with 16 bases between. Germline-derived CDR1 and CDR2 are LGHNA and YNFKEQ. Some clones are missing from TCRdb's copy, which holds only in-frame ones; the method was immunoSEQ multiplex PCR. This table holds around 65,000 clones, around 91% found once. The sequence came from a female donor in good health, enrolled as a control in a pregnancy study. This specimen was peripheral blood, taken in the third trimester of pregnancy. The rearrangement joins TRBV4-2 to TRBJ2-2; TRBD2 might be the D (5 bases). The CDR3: CASQNSGGSNTGELFF. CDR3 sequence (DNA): TGTGCCAGCCAAAATTCTGGAGGATCGAACACCGGGGAGCTGTTTTTT.